Detailed here is one T cell receptor (beta chain). The antigen is not known. The data were taken from a study of OX40 agonist ivuxolimab in advanced cancers. The wider study: Mean age approximately 59 years, range about 23 to 80; about 85% male. Checkpoint inhibitors had been given previously to roughly 36% of patients. Study results and limitations: The average count of expanded clones was higher among CD8+ T cells than among CD4+.

The repertoire was sequenced with immunoSEQ multiplex PCR; TCRdb's copy has only in-frame clones and lacks some. The sample consists of tens of thousands of clones, around 76% of them appearing once. This receptor was identified in an adult with an advanced solid tumor such as melanoma, head and neck, liver or kidney cancer. The sample in question was CD4+ or CD8+ T cells sorted from blood, obtained in a trial of the OX40 agonist ivuxolimab.

This CDR3 is CASSFLGTGSEQYF. The CDR3 nucleotides are TGTGCCAGCAGCTTCTTGGGGACAGGGAGCGAGCAGTACTTC. The chain uses TRBV5-6 and TRBJ2-7; the match to TRBD1 covers 9 bases. Trimming took 2 bases from V and 6 from J; bases not matched to a gene: 6. The germline V gene has CDR1 SGHDT and CDR2 YYEEEE. The CDR3 consists of 14 residues.